This entry lists 17 T cell receptor beta chains sequenced from one sample in a study of shared clonotypes between healthy human individuals. CD45RO-negative CD8 cells positively selected for CCR7 made up the naive population, which excluded terminally differentiated effector memory CD45RA+ cells. Assay: immunoSEQ multiplex PCR; the TCRdb copy retains only in-frame clones and omits some. Of around 2.1 million clones detected, around 93% appear once; the ten largest clones hold 1.7%. Material for sequencing was naive CD8+ T cells from PBMCs. These TCRs come from a man between 18 and 29 years old in good health. Some clones in this sample may be carry-over from other donors' samples.

The rearrangement uses TRBV5-4 and TRBJ1-1, with 11 bases fitting TRBD1. The V segment lost 4 bases and the J segment 6 bases; nucleotides outside the gene matches: 8. The CDR3 spans 15 residues. CDR1 is SGHNT and CDR2 is YYREEE in the germline V gene (reference sequence). CDR3 DNA sequence: TGTGCCAGCAGCCCCGGGACAGGGGGTCCCTCTGAAGCTTTCTTT. Residues: CASSPGTGGPSEAFF.

V usage is TRBV29-1 and J usage is TRBJ1-2; D ambiguous. V was cut by 4 bases and J by 4 bases, with 7 bases left in between. The CDR3 is made up of 11 amino acids. In germline, CDR1 is SQVTM, CDR2 ANQGSEA. The CDR3 sequence: CSVVLGYGYTF. CDR3 DNA sequence: TGCAGCGTTGTCCTGGGCTATGGCTACACCTTC.

J is TRBJ2-2 and V is TRBV5-6, with D uncertain. This CDR3 comprises 14 residues. Germline loops: CDR1 SGHDT, CDR2 YYEEEE. V was shortened by 1 base and J by 6 bases, with 10 bases between the two germline ends. CDR3 nucleotide sequence: TGTGCCAGCAGCTTGCTTCACGGGTCCGGGGAGCTGTTTTTT. Its translation: CASSLLHGSGELFF. Supplemented by reference TRBV5-6 and TRBJ2-2, the full variable domain reads DAGVTQSPTHLIKTRGQQVTLRCSPKSGHDTVSWYQQALGQGPQFIFQYYEEEERQRGNFPDRFSGHQFPNYSSELNVNALLLGDSALYLCASSLLHGSGELFFGEGSRLTVL.

The table lists this clone with a count of one. Mismatch with germline at one junction end may stem from a read error. The V and J genes are TRBV7-9 and TRBJ2-7; 12 bases align to TRBD2. The CDR3 is 15 residues long. Germline CDR1 and CDR2: SEHNR and FQNEAQ (reference sequence). CDR3 protein: CASSLATGLAGEKNF. CDR3 bases: TGTGCCAGCAGCTTAGCTACGGGACTAGCGGGCGAAAAGAACTTC.

The V gene is TRBV29-1, the J gene TRBJ2-3, with unresolved D. V dropped 3 bases and J dropped 1 base, with 14 bases sitting between them. Germline CDR1 SQVTM, CDR2 ANQGSEA. The CDR3 extends over 15 amino acids. The CDR3 coding sequence is TGCAGCGTTGATGGGCGACATGGGGGCACAGATACGCAGTATTTT. It translates to CSVDGRHGGTDTQYF.

About this clone: Distinct nucleotide sequences in the sample also encode this CDR3. The V and J genes are TRBV7-9 and TRBJ2-1; the D is unclear. Germline CDR1 SEHNR, CDR2 FQNEAQ (reference sequence). Trimming pared 5 bases from V and 5 bases from J, leaving 10 bases between. The CDR3 extends over 13 amino acids. CDR3 amino acids: CASSPPGNNEQFF. The CDR3 nucleotides read TGTGCCAGCAGCCCTCCGGGCAACAATGAGCAGTTCTTC.

There are a few counts of this clone. The V call is TRBV29-1, the J call TRBJ1-1; D is uncertain. The length of the CDR3 is 15 residues. Between the trimmed V and J ends, which lost 0 bases and 1 base, there was a span of 12 bases. Germline-derived CDR1 and CDR2 are SQVTM and ANQGSEA. The CDR3 loop reads CSVEERGLTNTEAFF. In DNA, the CDR3 is TGCAGCGTTGAAGAACGAGGGTTAACGAACACTGAAGCTTTCTTT.

To note about this clone: Other DNA sequences in the same sample also yield this CDR3. The CDR3 loop is CASSLVGPGELFF. The DNA for the CDR3 is TGTGCCAGCAGCTTAGTCGGACCGGGGGAGCTGTTTTTT. The J gene is TRBJ2-2, the V gene TRBV7-9; D ambiguous. The length of the CDR3 is 13 residues. The ends were cut back, 1 base at V and 8 bases at J, with 8 bases in the middle. CDR1 and CDR2 (germline): SEHNR, FQNEAQ (reference sequence).

This clone was recorded a few times. This rearrangement joins TRBV30 to TRBJ1-1; unclear D gene. The CDR3 has 9 amino acids. Per germline, CDR1 GTSNPN and CDR2 SVGIG (reference sequence). The CDR3 nucleotides read TGTGCTTGGGGAGTTAGTGCTTTCTTT. Protein sequence: CAWGVSAFF.

The chain recombines TRBV4-3 with TRBJ2-7; 10 bases are a match to TRBD2. Germline V gene lookup returns CDR1 LGHNA and CDR2 YSLEER. The CDR3 totals 18 residues. Trimming took 0 bases from V and 3 from J; bases not matched to a gene: 11. CDR3 region: CASSQEWGEREGLYEQYF. The DNA of the CDR3 is TGCGCCAGCAGCCAAGAATGGGGCGAGCGGGAGGGCCTCTACGAGCAGTACTTC.

The V and J genes are TRBV14 and TRBJ2-4, with D perhaps TRBD2 (5 bases). With 0 bases removed from V and 13 bases from J, the gap between germline ends came to 13 bases. Germline values: CDR1 SGHDN, CDR2 FVKESK. The length of the CDR3 is 13 residues. The CDR3 bases are TGTGCCAGCAGCCAAGAACGGGGAACTGGACAGTACTTC. Translation: CASSQERGTGQYF.

The chain has TRBV30 and TRBJ1-5, with a tentative D call TRBD1 (5 bases). With 1 base removed from V and 2 bases from J, the gap between germline ends came to 21 bases. CDR3 length equals 18 residues. Germline V gene data show CDR1 as GTSNPN and CDR2 as SVGIG (reference sequence). CDR3 nucleotides: TGTGCCTGGAGTGAGATACTAACACCGGGGGGAGGCAATCAGCCCCAGCATTTT. It yields the protein CAWSEILTPGGGNQPQHF.

This sequence joins TRBV28 and TRBJ1-2, with TRBD1 matching over 7 bases. The CDR3 is 18 amino acids. Per germline, CDR1 MDHEN and CDR2 SYDVKM. The V and J ends lost 2 bases and 4 bases, in that order; junction bases with no gene match: 16. The CDR3 is CASSLLIFSQTGTYGYTF. CDR3 sequence (DNA): TGTGCCAGCAGTTTACTTATTTTTAGTCAGACAGGGACCTATGGCTACACCTTC.

This rearrangement joins TRBV5-3 to TRBJ2-7; D might be TRBD1 (6 bases). TRBV5-3 belongs to the ORF category, with a function that is uncertain. The CDR3 has 14 residues. Trimming left V 0 bases short and J 0 bases short, with 7 bases between. CDR3 sequence (DNA): TGTGCCAGAAGCTTGGCAGGGGTCTCCTACGAGCAGTACTTC. This sequence encodes CARSLAGVSYEQYF.

The chain uses TRBV4-3 and TRBJ2-2; no definite D call. The CDR3 sequence is 13 residues long. Germline CDR1 and CDR2: LGHNA and YSLEER. Trimming pared 4 bases from V and 4 bases from J, leaving 7 bases between. CDR3 sequence: CASSRDATGELFF. Here the CDR3 DNA reads TGCGCCAGCAGCCGAGATGCCACCGGGGAGCTGTTTTTT.

This clone occurred once. The CDR3 loop reads CASSLEGLLAGVNEQFF. In DNA form, the CDR3 reads TGCGCCAGCAGCTTGGAGGGTTTGCTAGCGGGAGTCAATGAGCAGTTCTTC. This chain links TRBV5-1 with TRBJ2-1; 10 nucleotides line up with TRBD2. The CDR3 runs to 17 residues. J was trimmed by 6 bases and V by 0 bases; bases with no gene match: 9. In germline, CDR1 is SGHRS, CDR2 YFSETQ.

The rearrangement joins TRBV5-4 to TRBJ2-2; 11 nucleotides align to TRBD2. There are 18 residues in the CDR3. From germline, CDR1 is SGHNT and CDR2 YYREEE (reference sequence). V was pared by 0 bases and J by 5 bases, with 9 bases of the junction left unmatched. The DNA of the CDR3 is TGTGCCAGCAGCTTGGCCCTACTAGCGGGAGTCGGAACCGGGGAGCTGTTTTTT. Encoded protein: CASSLALLAGVGTGELFF.